Listed below are T cell receptor beta chains from one sample, sequenced in a study of cytomegalovirus exposure and HLA in healthy donors. Assay: immunoSEQ multiplex PCR; the TCRdb copy retains only in-frame clones and omits some. The profile shows about 170,000 clones, 70% to 80% of them singletons. Specimen: PBMCs. These receptors were collected from a woman aged 50 to 60 in good health and CMV-seronegative. Both conserved end residues are trimmed from each CDR3. Fields, in order: clone size, V gene, J gene, CDR3 protein. Clone size is shown for a subset of rows, as once, few, many or a class of expanded clone.

size: -
V: TRBV19
J: TRBJ1-5
CDR3: ASSNEKPPSH

size: few
V: TRBV5-1
J: TRBJ2-7
CDR3: ASSLWDSGDYEQY

size: -
V: TRBV7-9
J: TRBJ1-4
CDR3: ASSLAGSGGNEKLF

size: -
V: TRBV20-1
J: TRBJ1-5
CDR3: SARVAGPQH

size: -
V: TRBV2
J: TRBJ2-3
CDR3: ASSGLAGTDTQY

size: -
V: TRBV5-5
J: TRBJ1-5
CDR3: ASSLERDRVDQPQH

size: -
V: TRBV21-1
J: TRBJ2-7
CDR3: ASSKAGTSGTTYEQY

size: once
V: TRBV7-2
J: TRBJ1-6
CDR3: ATQGAQNSPLH

size: few
V: TRBV29-1
J: TRBJ2-1
CDR3: SVEVGGNNEQF

size: -
V: TRBV28
J: TRBJ1-2
CDR3: ASSSVRGTPYGYT

size: -
V: TRBV9
J: TRBJ2-7
CDR3: ASSVDPSGGPLSYEQY

size: -
V: TRBV19
J: TRBJ2-4
CDR3: ASSIGWGQELAKNIQY

size: -
V: TRBV6-5
J: TRBJ2-5
CDR3: ASSRQGAGETQY

size: -
V: TRBV28
J: TRBJ1-6
CDR3: ASRRDRVGNSPLH

size: -
V: TRBV11-2
J: TRBJ1-6
CDR3: ASSLNPTRPSSPLH

size: few
V: TRBV19
J: TRBJ2-1
CDR3: ASSITPLDEQF

size: -
V: TRBV7-9
J: TRBJ2-7
CDR3: SSRGQGLAGGQQY

size: -
V: TRBV30
J: TRBJ1-2
CDR3: AGRTEGFGYT

size: few
V: TRBV7-2
J: TRBJ2-7
CDR3: ASSLTSGTNEQY

size: -
V: TRBV7-8
J: TRBJ2-1
CDR3: ASRASGYKSDEQF

size: -
V: TRBV10-3
J: TRBJ2-1
CDR3: AIRGTSGATV

size: -
V: TRBV18
J: TRBJ1-2
CDR3: ASSSTGDPLKNYGYT

size: -
V: TRBV7-2
J: TRBJ2-1
CDR3: ASSLGTSTHEQF

size: -
V: TRBV28
J: TRBJ1-5
CDR3: ASSLSGTGAAQPQH

size: -
V: TRBV4-1
J: TRBJ1-6
CDR3: ASSLERQGLDSPLH

size: -
V: TRBV5-6
J: TRBJ2-5
CDR3: ASSTETGTAKETQY

size: -
V: TRBV7-9
J: TRBJ1-1
CDR3: ASSPGQGGSTEAF

size: few
V: TRBV5-1
J: TRBJ2-7
CDR3: ASRPGTGYYEQY

size: few
V: TRBV10-1
J: TRBJ2-1
CDR3: ASSALLAGDSNEQF

size: -
V: TRBV19
J: TRBJ1-3
CDR3: ATQEVRSGNTIY

size: -
V: TRBV5-6
J: TRBJ2-1
CDR3: ASSLTGLASSSYNEQF

size: few
V: TRBV4-3
J: TRBJ1-6
CDR3: ASSSSRVLNSPLH

size: once
V: TRBV2
J: TRBJ2-5
CDR3: ASKPQGAGETQY

size: -
V: TRBV28
J: TRBJ2-1
CDR3: ATTPPGTHNEQF

size: -
V: TRBV5-4
J: TRBJ2-1
CDR3: ASSLSRQGRNEQF

size: -
V: TRBV4-3
J: TRBJ1-6
CDR3: ASSQGGQGYNSPLH

size: -
V: TRBV19
J: TRBJ1-5
CDR3: ASIALNSNQPQH

size: -
V: TRBV30
J: TRBJ2-2
CDR3: AWSKRRLAGGPVTGELF